This TCR beta chain appears in the sequencing data of a study of OX40 agonist ivuxolimab in advanced cancers. Study at large: The drug used for patients, ivuxolimab, was an agonistic anti-OX40 (CD134) antibody. Mean age approximately 61 years, range roughly 20 to 85; about 81% male.

Autoimmune disease history or systemic immunosuppression disqualified patients. Produced via immunoSEQ multiplex PCR; TCRdb's table is partial and in-frame only. The repertoire consists of over 80,000 clones, with about nine tenths occurring once and the leading ten covering around 0.43%. This clone was seen once. The CDR3 contains 15 residues. The germline gives CDR1 SGHNT, CDR2 YYREEE (reference sequence). V was trimmed by 1 base and J by 1 base, leaving 10 bases between them. The sequencing here drew on CD4+ or CD8+ T cells sorted from blood, taken in a trial of the OX40 agonist ivuxolimab. This receptor was identified in an adult with an advanced solid tumor such as melanoma, head and neck, liver or kidney cancer. The rearrangement links TRBV5-4 to TRBJ2-3; D possibly corresponds to TRBD2 (6 bases). This CDR3 is CASSLREARTDTQYF. CDR3 in DNA: TGTGCCAGCAGCTTGAGGGAGGCCCGCACAGATACGCAGTATTTT.